The source of this T cell receptor beta chain is a study of blood T cell repertoires in COVID-19. The CDR3 is made up of 11 amino acids. TCRdb's copy holds only in-frame clones and misses some; the assay was immunoSEQ multiplex PCR. The sample carries 55,000 to 90,000 clones, approximately 89% recorded once. The sequence derives from a woman aged 55-70 years with acute or convalescent COVID-19. The chain has TRBV12-2 and TRBJ1-2. TRBV12-2 is a recognized pseudogene. The sample taken for sequencing was peripheral blood. The CDR3: CASRLGGPWTF. Here the CDR3 DNA reads TGTGCAAGTCGCTTGGGGGGTCCGTGGACCTTC.